The 23 T cell receptor beta chains listed next were all sequenced from one sample in a study of response to subunit inactivated influenza vaccine. MiXCR, applied by TCRdb to the RT-PCR reads, yields one record per CDR3 protein. The sample includes about 570,000 distinct CDR3 sequences, approximately 10% of them seen just once. The sequenced sample was PBMCs from blood, obtained on the day of vaccination. Receptor source: a man aged 45-65 years who received an inactivated influenza vaccine.

The table lists this clonotype with a few counts. This chain uses TRBV14 with TRBJ2-5; D not resolved. V shed 0 bases and J shed 2 bases, with 13 bases lying between them. The CDR3 covers 16 residues. Germline CDR1 and CDR2: SGHDN and FVKESK. CDR3 protein: CASSQDPSAFQETQYF. The CDR3 DNA reads as TGTGCCAGCAGCCAAGATCCCTCCGCCTTTCAAGAGACCCAGTACTTC.

In this sample, this clonotype turned up a few times. V gene TRBV20-1 combines with J gene TRBJ2-3; 7 bases match TRBD2. Germline assignment: CDR1 DFQATT and CDR2 SNEGSKA (reference sequence). The CDR3 runs 14 residues. Trimming removed 5 bases from V and 5 bases from J; junction bases left unmatched: 10. The CDR3 DNA is TGCAGTGCTGGGCTGGGAGGGCCAAGAGATACGCAGTATTTT. Its protein is CSAGLGGPRDTQYF.

The DNA of the CDR3 is TGTGCCAGCAGCCCATGGTCGTCAGGGGATACGCAGTATTTT. Its translation: CASSPWSSGDTQYF. The chain is built from TRBV7-2 and TRBJ2-3; the D gene is possibly TRBD1 (5 bases). V lost 5 bases and J lost 6, with 15 bases in between. Germline V gene lookup returns CDR1 SGHTA and CDR2 FQGNSA. The CDR3 runs to 14 residues. Drawing the rest from reference TRBV7-2 and TRBJ2-3, the complete variable domain is GAGVSQSPSNKVTEKGKDVELRCDPISGHTALYWYRQSLGQGLEFLIYFQGNSAPDKSGLPSDRFSAERTGGSVSTLTIQRTQQEDSAVYLCASSPWSSGDTQYFGPGTRLTVL.

The chain joins TRBV20-1 to TRBJ1-5; the D gene is possibly TRBD1 (5 bases). V lost 3 bases, J lost 6 bases, and 12 bases lay in between. Germline values: CDR1 DFQATT, CDR2 SNEGSKA (reference sequence). The CDR3 covers 13 residues. The CDR3 DNA is TGCAGTGCTAGGCCCCCAGGGATTCAGCCCCAGCATTTT. Residues: CSARPPGIQPQHF.

Ten or more counts support this clonotype. The genes are TRBV18 and TRBJ2-5; TRBD2 might be the D (6 bases). Germline CDR1 and CDR2: KGHSH and LQKENI. The V gene lost 6 bases and the J gene lost 2 bases, with 10 bases spanning the gap. This CDR3 spans 13 amino acids. DNA for the CDR3: TGTGCCAGCTCGCGGGGTCTTCAAGAGACCCAGTACTTC. Translating it yields CASSRGLQETQYF.

The chain joins TRBV24-1 to TRBJ2-1; 8 bases agree with TRBD1. With V trimmed by 7 bases and J by 7 bases, 8 bases remained unmatched. CDR3 length equals 14 residues. The germline gives CDR1 KGHDR, CDR2 SFDVKD. CDR3 loop: CATSPSNRGNEQFF. The CDR3 region has the DNA TGTGCCACCAGCCCCTCGAACAGGGGGAATGAGCAGTTCTTC.

This clonotype appeared a few times. The rearrangement uses TRBV20-1 and TRBJ2-5, with TRBD2 matching over 16 bases. Germline V lookup: CDR1 DFQATT, CDR2 SNEGSKA (reference sequence). The CDR3 has 17 amino acids. The junction had 12 bases not matched to a gene; V was cut back by 6 bases and J by 5 bases. CDR3 in DNA: TGCAGTGCAAGTGGGACTAGCGGGAGGGCCTTTTATGAGACCCAGTACTTC. It is translated as CSASGTSGRAFYETQYF.

This chain connects TRBV20-1 to TRBJ2-7; 7 positions agree with TRBD2. This CDR3 is 15 amino acids long. Germline V gene data show CDR1 as DFQATT and CDR2 as SNEGSKA (reference sequence). V shed 2 bases, J shed 2 bases, and the junction held 9 bases outside the gene matches. Written as DNA, the CDR3 is TGCAGTGCTAGATCAGACACCGGACTAGCCTACGAGCAGTACTTC. Its translation is CSARSDTGLAYEQYF.

This chain joins TRBV6-1 and TRBJ2-1; no definite D call. V was shortened by 7 bases and J by 3 bases, with 10 bases between the two germline ends. This CDR3 contains 13 residues. Per the germline V gene, CDR1 is MNHNS and CDR2 is SASEGT. The CDR3 coding sequence is TGTGCCAGCAAGTCCCCCCTCTACAATGAGCAGTTCTTC. Its protein is CASKSPLYNEQFF.

This clonotype showed up many times. The J gene is TRBJ2-7, the V gene TRBV18; 9 bases line up with TRBD1. In germline, CDR1 is KGHSH, CDR2 LQKENI. The CDR3 spans 17 residues. J was trimmed by 1 base and V by 3 bases; bases with no gene match: 10. The CDR3 spells CASSPLETGTGSYEQYF. CDR3 bases: TGTGCCAGCTCACCTTTGGAAACCGGGACAGGGTCCTACGAGCAGTACTTC.

This clonotype has a handful of counts. This sequence joins TRBV28 and TRBJ2-7; D gene ambiguous. The ends were cut back, 6 bases at V and 1 base at J, with 13 bases in the middle. CDR3 size: 14 residues. CDR1 is MDHEN, CDR2 SYDVKM, per germline. Here the CDR3 reads CASRWAARSYEQYF. As DNA, the CDR3 is TGTGCCAGCAGATGGGCTGCGAGATCCTACGAGCAGTACTTC.

This clonotype has at least ten counts. The CDR3, as DNA: TGCGCCAGCAGCTTAGGAGCATTCACAGATACGCAGTATTTT. Translation: CASSLGAFTDTQYF. V and J are TRBV5-1 and TRBJ2-3; no clear D gene. Looked up from germline, CDR1 is SGHRS and CDR2 is YFSETQ. The CDR3 contains 14 residues. V was cut by 2 bases and J by 2 bases, with 9 bases left in between.

This clonotype has a handful of counts. V usage is TRBV20-1 and J usage is TRBJ1-1; TRBD1 is a possible D gene (6 bases). V dropped 3 bases and J dropped 2 bases, with 10 bases sitting between them. The CDR3 runs 13 residues. Germline V gene sequence: CDR1 DFQATT, CDR2 SNEGSKA (reference sequence). CDR3 nucleotide sequence: TGCAGTGCTAGTTCGGGGACAAACACTGAAGCTTTCTTT. It encodes CSASSGTNTEAFF.

The chain employs TRBV12-3 or TRBV12-4 and TRBJ1-5, with a possible D match to TRBD1 (6 bases). The CDR3 runs 14 residues. With 1 base removed from V and 10 bases from J, the gap between germline ends came to 14 bases. Here the CDR3 DNA reads TGTGCCAGCAGTTTAGAGACAGGTAGTGGTCCCCAGCATTTT. This codes for CASSLETGSGPQHF.

Here the CDR3 reads CATSEGGRAYNEQFF. In DNA, the CDR3 is TGTGCCACCAGTGAGGGCGGGAGGGCCTACAATGAGCAGTTCTTC. The chain carries TRBV24-1 and TRBJ2-1; 9 bases align to TRBD2. J gave up 2 bases and V 4 bases, and 2 bases lay outside the gene matches. The CDR3 contains 15 residues. CDR1 and CDR2 (germline): KGHDR, SFDVKD.

This clonotype was seen at least ten times. This chain connects TRBV10-3 to TRBJ1-1; no definite D call. The germline V gene encodes CDR1 ENHRY and CDR2 SYGVKD. Trimming took 3 bases from V and 5 from J, leaving 13 bases between them. The CDR3 spans 14 residues. The CDR3 DNA is TGTGCCATCAGTGAAGGCCAGGAAGTAACTGAAGCTTTCTTT. Translation gives CAISEGQEVTEAFF.

This clonotype was recorded many times. V gene TRBV6-2 or TRBV6-3 combines with J gene TRBJ2-2; TRBD1 matches at 9 bases. The CDR3 totals 14 residues. CDR1 is MNHEY, CDR2 SVGEGT, per germline. Trimming removed 8 bases from V and 5 bases from J; junction bases left unmatched: 6. The CDR3 spells CASGRTGVTGELFF. DNA for the CDR3: TGTGCCAGCGGTCGGACAGGGGTGACCGGGGAGCTGTTTTTT.

In this sample, this clonotype turned up many times. CDR3 sequence: CASSRNRGDGTEAFF. The DNA for the CDR3 is TGTGCCAGCAGCCGGAATAGGGGCGACGGTACTGAAGCTTTCTTT. The rearrangement links TRBV4-2 to TRBJ1-1, with a possible D match to TRBD1 (5 bases). The CDR3 extends over 15 amino acids. CDR1 is LGHNA, CDR2 YNFKEQ, per germline. V was shortened by 4 bases and J by 5 bases, with 17 bases between the two germline ends.

A few counts support this clonotype. The chain recombines TRBV27 with TRBJ2-3; D gene ambiguous. V dropped 7 bases and J dropped 1 base, with 15 bases sitting between them. This CDR3 has 15 amino acids. Germline values: CDR1 MNHEY, CDR2 SMNVEV (reference sequence). The CDR3 spells CASTAWVSGTDTQYF. The CDR3 DNA sequence: TGTGCCAGCACCGCTTGGGTGAGTGGCACAGATACGCAGTATTTT.

This clonotype came up many times. The chain is built from TRBV12-3 or TRBV12-4 and TRBJ2-1, with D possibly being TRBD1 or TRBD2 (6 bases each). The length of the CDR3 is 15 residues. V was cut by 3 bases and J by 0 bases, with 9 bases left in between. The CDR3 loop is CASSFGGLSYNEQFF. The DNA of the CDR3 is TGTGCCAGCAGTTTTGGGGGGCTCTCCTACAATGAGCAGTTCTTC.

The sample holds a few counts of this clonotype. The V call is TRBV20-1, the J call TRBJ2-7; tentative D call: TRBD2 (5 bases). The CDR3 sequence is 12 residues long. Germline V gene sequence: CDR1 DFQATT, CDR2 SNEGSKA (reference sequence). Trimming took 4 bases from V and 3 from J, leaving 10 bases between them. The CDR3 reads CSAKGGSYEQYF. The CDR3 nucleotides are TGCAGTGCTAAGGGTGGGAGCTACGAGCAGTACTTC.

The gene calls are TRBV15 and TRBJ1-5, with TRBD1 matching 11 bases. With 3 bases clipped from V and 5 bases from J, the junction kept 3 bases outside the gene matches. The CDR3 length is 15 residues. CDR1 is LNHNV, CDR2 YYDKDF, per germline (reference sequence). The CDR3 protein is CATSRGQGEDQPQHF. CDR3 DNA: TGTGCCACCAGCAGGGGACAGGGGGAAGATCAGCCCCAGCATTTT.

This clonotype was recorded a few times. The rearrangement links TRBV3-1 to TRBJ2-3; 12 bases fit TRBD2. V was clipped by 0 bases and J by 4 bases; unmatched bases: 5. The CDR3 has 17 residues. The V gene's germline CDR1 is LGHDT and CDR2 YNNKEL (reference sequence). The CDR3 region is CASSQERLAGVSDTQYF. The CDR3, as DNA: TGTGCCAGCAGCCAAGAAAGACTAGCGGGAGTGTCAGATACGCAGTATTTT.